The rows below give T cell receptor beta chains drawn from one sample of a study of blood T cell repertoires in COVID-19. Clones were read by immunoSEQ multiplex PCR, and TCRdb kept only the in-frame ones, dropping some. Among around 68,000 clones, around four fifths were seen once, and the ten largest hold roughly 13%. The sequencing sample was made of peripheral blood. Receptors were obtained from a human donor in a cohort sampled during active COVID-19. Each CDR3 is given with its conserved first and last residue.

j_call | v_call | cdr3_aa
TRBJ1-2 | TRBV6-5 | CASSYPGVPFYGYTF
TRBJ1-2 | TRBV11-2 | CASSSLREYYGYTF
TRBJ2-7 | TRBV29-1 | CSAGRGHPYEQYF
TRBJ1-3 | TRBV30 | CAWSVKGGLFF
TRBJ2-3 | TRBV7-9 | CASSLAAGYNTDTQYF
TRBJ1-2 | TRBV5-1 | CASSYTQRANYGYTF
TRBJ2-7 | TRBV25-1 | CASSEYGRGRHEQYF
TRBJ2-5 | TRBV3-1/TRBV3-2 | CASSLHFGTQETQYF
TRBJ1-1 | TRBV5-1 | CASSLGEGQAFF
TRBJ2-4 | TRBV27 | CASNLAGVNIQYF
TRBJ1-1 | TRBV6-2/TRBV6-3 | CASSYVPGTVNTEAFF
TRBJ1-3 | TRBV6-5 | CASRPGVGGNTIYF
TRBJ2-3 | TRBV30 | CAWSVAGGPGGTQYF
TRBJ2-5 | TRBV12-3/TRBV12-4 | CASSFGREETQYF
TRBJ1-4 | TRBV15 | CATSRDQGHSNMANEKLFF
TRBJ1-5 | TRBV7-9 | CASSLAGIWEPQHF
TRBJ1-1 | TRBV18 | CASSPRTQGDEAFF
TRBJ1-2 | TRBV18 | CASSLGSPDGYTF
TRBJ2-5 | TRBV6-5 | CASSQYRESLETQYF
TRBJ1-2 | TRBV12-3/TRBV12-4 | CASAPARGGGYTF
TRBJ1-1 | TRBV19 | CASSMRTGPAFF
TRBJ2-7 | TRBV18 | CASHGGGGEQYF
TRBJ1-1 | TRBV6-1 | CASSESSGRAFF
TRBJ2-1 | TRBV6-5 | CASRLAGGSYNEQFF
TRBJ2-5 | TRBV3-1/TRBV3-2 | CASRGGRETQYF
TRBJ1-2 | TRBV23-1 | CASTHWTPPNYGYTF
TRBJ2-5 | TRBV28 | CASSSRSGGQETQYF
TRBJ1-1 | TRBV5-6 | CASSLALTEAFF
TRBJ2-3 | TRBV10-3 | CAIESGGAGDTQYF
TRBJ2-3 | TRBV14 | CASSQDPAGPYTDTQYF
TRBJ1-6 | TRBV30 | CAWSPGTGHSPLHF
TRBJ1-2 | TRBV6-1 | CASSESATAYGYTF
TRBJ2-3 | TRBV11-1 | CASSFPLGPQYF
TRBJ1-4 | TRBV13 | CASSSRGSGNEKLFF
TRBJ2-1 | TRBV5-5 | CASSLDTGTGGVSGQFF
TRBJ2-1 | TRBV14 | CASSRRSVYNEQFF
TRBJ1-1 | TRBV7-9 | CASSVRTGGVKLPEAFF
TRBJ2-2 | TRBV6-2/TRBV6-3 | CASSNPLAGGTGELFF
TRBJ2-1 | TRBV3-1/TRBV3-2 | CASSQRERGQFF
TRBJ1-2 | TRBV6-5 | CASRVTGGAYGYTF
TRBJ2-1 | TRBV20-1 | CSASSGFF
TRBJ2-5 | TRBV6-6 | CASLQGGQETQYF
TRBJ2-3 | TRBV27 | CASSTWGVDTQYF
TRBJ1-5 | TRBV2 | CASRNPGTPYQPQHF
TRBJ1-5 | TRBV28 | CASRRQGAGNQPQHF
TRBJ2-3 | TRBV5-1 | CASSLFAGLADTQYF
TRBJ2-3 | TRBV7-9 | CASSLLGGTDTQYF
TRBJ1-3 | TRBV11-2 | CASSLDPPGGGNTIYF
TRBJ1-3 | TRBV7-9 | CASSLARGYNSGNTIYF
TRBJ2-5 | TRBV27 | CASSLYGGSETQYF
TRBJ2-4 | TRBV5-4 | CASSFVTGDKNIQYF
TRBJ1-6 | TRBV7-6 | CASRRKQTGGFDSPLHF
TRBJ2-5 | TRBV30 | CAWSVLEGTQYF
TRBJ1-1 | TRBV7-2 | CASSPSTAQGVTEAFF